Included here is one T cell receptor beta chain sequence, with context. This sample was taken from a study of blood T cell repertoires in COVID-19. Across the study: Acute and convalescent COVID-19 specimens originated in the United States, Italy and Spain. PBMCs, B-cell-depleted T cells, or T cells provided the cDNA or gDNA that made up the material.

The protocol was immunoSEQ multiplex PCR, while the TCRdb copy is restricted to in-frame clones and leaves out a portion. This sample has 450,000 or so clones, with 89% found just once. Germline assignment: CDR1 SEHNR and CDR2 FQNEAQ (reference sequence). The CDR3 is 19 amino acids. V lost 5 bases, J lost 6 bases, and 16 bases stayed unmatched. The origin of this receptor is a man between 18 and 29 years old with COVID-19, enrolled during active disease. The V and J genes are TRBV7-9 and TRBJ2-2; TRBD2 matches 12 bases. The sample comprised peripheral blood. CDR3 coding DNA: TGTGCCAGCAGCGCTACTAGCGGGGGGCCTGATAGCCCGGCCGGGGAGCTGTTTTTT. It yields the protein CASSATSGGPDSPAGELFF.